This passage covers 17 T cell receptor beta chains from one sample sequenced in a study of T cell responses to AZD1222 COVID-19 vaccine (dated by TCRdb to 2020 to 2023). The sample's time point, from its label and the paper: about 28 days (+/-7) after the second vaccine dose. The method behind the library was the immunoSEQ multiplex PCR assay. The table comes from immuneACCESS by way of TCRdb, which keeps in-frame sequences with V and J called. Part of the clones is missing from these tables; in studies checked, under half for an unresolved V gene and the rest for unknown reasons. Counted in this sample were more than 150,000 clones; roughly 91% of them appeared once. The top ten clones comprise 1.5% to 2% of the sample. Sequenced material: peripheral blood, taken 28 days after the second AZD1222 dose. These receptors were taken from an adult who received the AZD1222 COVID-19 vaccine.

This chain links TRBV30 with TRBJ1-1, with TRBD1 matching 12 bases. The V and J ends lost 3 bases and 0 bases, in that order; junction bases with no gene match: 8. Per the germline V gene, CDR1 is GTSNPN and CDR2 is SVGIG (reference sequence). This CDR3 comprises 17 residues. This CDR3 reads CAWSPRDRGRMNTEAFF. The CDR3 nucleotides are TGTGCCTGGAGCCCTCGGGACAGGGGGCGCATGAACACTGAAGCTTTCTTT. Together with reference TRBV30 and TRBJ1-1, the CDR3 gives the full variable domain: SQTIHQWPATLVQPVGSPLSLECTVEGTSNPNLYWYRQAAGRGLQLLFYSVGIGQISSEVPQNLSASRPQDRQFILSSKKLLLSDSGFYLCAWSPRDRGRMNTEAFFGQGTRLTVV.

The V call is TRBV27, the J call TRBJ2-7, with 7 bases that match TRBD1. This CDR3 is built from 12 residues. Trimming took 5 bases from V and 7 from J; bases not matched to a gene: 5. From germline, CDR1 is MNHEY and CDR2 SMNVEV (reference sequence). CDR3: CASSITGAEQYF. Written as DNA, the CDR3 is TGTGCCAGCAGTATTACAGGGGCGGAGCAGTACTTC.

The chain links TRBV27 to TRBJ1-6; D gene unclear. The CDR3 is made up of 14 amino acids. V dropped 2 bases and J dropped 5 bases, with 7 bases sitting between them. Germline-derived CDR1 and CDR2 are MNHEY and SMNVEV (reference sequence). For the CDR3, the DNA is TGTGCCAGCAGTTTAGGTCTAGATAATTCACCCCTCCACTTT. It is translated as CASSLGLDNSPLHF.

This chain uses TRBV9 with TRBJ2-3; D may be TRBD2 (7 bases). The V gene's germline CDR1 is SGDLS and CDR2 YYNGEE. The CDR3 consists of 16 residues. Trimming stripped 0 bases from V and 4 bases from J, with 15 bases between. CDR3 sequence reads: CASSVDVGGPADTQYF. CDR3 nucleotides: TGTGCCAGCAGCGTAGACGTGGGGGGGCCCGCAGATACGCAGTATTTT.

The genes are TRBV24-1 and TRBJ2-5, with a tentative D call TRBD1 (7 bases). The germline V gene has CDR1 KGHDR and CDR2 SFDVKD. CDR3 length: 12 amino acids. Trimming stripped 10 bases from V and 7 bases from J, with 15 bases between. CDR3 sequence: CATEQGRGTQYF. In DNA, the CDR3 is TGTGCCACAGAACAGGGGCGGGGGACCCAGTACTTC.

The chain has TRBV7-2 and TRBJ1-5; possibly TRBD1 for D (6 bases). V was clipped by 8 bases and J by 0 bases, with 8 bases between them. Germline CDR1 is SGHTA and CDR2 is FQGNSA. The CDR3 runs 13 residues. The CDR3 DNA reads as TGTGCCAGCGGACAGTATAGCAATCAGCCCCAGCATTTT. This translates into CASGQYSNQPQHF.

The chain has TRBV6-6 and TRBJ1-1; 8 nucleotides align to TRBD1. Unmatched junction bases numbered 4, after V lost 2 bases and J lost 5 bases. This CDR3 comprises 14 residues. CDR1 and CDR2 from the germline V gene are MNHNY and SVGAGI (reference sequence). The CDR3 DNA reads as TGTGCCAGCAGTTACACAGGGGGACGGACTGAAGCTTTCTTT. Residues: CASSYTGGRTEAFF.

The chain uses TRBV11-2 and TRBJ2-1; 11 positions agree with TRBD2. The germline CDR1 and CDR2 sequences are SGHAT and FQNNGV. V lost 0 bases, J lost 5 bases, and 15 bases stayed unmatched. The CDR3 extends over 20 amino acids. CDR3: CASSLDRSTRLAGTNNEQFF. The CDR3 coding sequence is TGTGCCAGCAGCTTAGATCGATCAACACGACTAGCGGGGACGAACAATGAGCAGTTCTTC. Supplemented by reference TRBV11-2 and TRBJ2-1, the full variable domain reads EAGVAQSPRYKIIEKRQSVAFWCNPISGHATLYWYQQILGQGPKLLIQFQNNGVVDDSQLPKDRFSAERLKGVDSTLKIQPAKLEDSAVYLCASSLDRSTRLAGTNNEQFFGPGTRLTVL.

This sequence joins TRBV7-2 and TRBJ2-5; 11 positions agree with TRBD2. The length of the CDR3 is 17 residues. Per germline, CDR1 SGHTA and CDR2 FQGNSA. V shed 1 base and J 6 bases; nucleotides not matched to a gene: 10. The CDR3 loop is CASSLGVAGGLIKTQYF. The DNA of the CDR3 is TGTGCCAGCAGCTTAGGCGTAGCGGGGGGGCTCATAAAGACCCAGTACTTC.

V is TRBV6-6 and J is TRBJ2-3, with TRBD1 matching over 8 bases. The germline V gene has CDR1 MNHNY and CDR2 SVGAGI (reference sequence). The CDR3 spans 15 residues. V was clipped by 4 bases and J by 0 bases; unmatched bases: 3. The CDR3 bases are TGTGCCAGCAGTTCGGGACAGGTTAGCACAGATACGCAGTATTTT. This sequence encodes CASSSGQVSTDTQYF.

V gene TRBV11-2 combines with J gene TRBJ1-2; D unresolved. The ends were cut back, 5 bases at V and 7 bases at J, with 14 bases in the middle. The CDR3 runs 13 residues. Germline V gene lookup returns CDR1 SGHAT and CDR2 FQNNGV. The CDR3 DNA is TGTGCCAGCAGCCCGGTGGCAGCGGGTGGCTACACCTTC. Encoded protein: CASSPVAAGGYTF.

In nucleotides, the CDR3 is TGTGCCAGCAGCGTGAGGGGACAGGGGGTGTGGGATGGCTACACCTTC. This encodes CASSVRGQGVWDGYTF. V gene TRBV9 combines with J gene TRBJ1-2; 11 bases are shared with TRBD1. The germline V gene encodes CDR1 SGDLS and CDR2 YYNGEE. Germline trimming cut 2 bases from V and 6 bases from J; bases unmatched to any gene: 9. The CDR3 runs 16 residues.

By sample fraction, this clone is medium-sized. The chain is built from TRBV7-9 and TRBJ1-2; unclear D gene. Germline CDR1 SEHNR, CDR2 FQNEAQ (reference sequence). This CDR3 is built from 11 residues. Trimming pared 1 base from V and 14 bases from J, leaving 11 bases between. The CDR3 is CASSLDDGGTF. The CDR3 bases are TGTGCCAGCAGCTTAGATGACGGAGGAACCTTC.

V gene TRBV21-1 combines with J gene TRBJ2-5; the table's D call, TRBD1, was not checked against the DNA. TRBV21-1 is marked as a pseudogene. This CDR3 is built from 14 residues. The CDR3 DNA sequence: TGTGCCAGCAGCAAAGGGCAGGCTGAAGAGACCCAGTACTTC. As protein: CASSKGQAEETQYF.

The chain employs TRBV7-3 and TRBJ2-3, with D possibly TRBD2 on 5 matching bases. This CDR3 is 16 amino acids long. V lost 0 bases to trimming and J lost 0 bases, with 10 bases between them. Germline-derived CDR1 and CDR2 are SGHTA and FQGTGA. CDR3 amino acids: CASSLTFGGSTDTQYF. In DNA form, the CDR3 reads TGTGCCAGCAGCTTAACCTTCGGCGGGAGCACAGATACGCAGTATTTT.

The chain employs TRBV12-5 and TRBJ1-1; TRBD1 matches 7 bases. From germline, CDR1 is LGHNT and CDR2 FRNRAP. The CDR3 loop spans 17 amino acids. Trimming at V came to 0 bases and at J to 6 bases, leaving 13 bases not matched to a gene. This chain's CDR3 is CASGLVYGRQGNPEAFF. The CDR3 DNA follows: TGTGCTAGTGGTTTGGTTTATGGGCGACAGGGAAACCCTGAAGCTTTCTTT.

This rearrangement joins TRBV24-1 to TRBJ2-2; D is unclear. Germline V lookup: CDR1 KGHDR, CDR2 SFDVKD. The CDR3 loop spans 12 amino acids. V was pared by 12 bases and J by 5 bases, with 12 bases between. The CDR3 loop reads CASARVTGELFF. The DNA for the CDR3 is TGTGCCTCCGCCCGAGTGACCGGGGAGCTGTTTTTT.